These 30 T cell receptor beta chains were sequenced from one sample in a study of T cell repertoires in cytomegalovirus infection. Each CDR3 protein gets one entry after TCRdb re-called the reads with MiXCR. In the table there are more than 500,000 distinct CDR3 sequences, about 17% of which are singletons. The material sequenced was CD8+ T cells from PBMCs. The receptors were sampled from a human donor in good health (CMV status not recorded). Some clones in this sample may be carry-over from other donors' samples.

This clonotype was counted only a few times. The chain couples TRBV10-3 to TRBJ1-1, with D tentatively TRBD1 (5 bases). V lost 0 bases and J 10 bases, leaving 6 bases between the germline ends. The CDR3 spans 11 residues. From germline, CDR1 is ENHRY and CDR2 SYGVKD. The CDR3 nucleotides are TGTGCCATCAGTGAGTCGGGGGGAGCTTTCTTT. As protein: CAISESGGAFF.

This clonotype was counted a single time. J is TRBJ2-7 and V is TRBV7-2; D is ambiguous. There are 12 residues in the CDR3. V was trimmed by 1 base and J by 12 bases, leaving 13 bases between them. Germline CDR1 is SGHTA and CDR2 is FQGNSA. CDR3 DNA sequence: TGTGCCAGCAGCTTAGGGCCCCCAGTAGTGTACTTC. It translates to CASSLGPPVVYF.

This sequence joins TRBV11-2 and TRBJ2-7; TRBD2 matches at 8 bases. This CDR3 is built from 15 residues. Unmatched junction bases numbered 8, after V lost 2 bases and J lost 5 bases. CDR1 SGHAT and CDR2 FQNNGV come from the germline V gene. The CDR3 loop is CASSLRSGGPNEQYF. CDR3 in DNA: TGTGCCAGCAGCTTAAGGAGCGGGGGCCCGAACGAGCAGTACTTC.

This clonotype has more than one count but fewer than ten. The rearrangement uses TRBV7-9 and TRBJ1-2; D unresolved. Trimming left V 4 bases short and J 8 bases short, with 20 bases between. CDR3 length equals 15 residues. Germline values: CDR1 SEHNR, CDR2 FQNEAQ (reference sequence). DNA for the CDR3: TGTGCCAGCAGCTACATCTTAGACGGTGGGTACGGCTACACCTTC. As protein: CASSYILDGGYGYTF.

This clonotype has a handful of counts. This chain joins TRBV6-1 and TRBJ2-4, with TRBD1 identical over 9 bases. Germline values: CDR1 MNHNS, CDR2 SASEGT. This CDR3 is 13 amino acids long. V shed 7 bases and J 7 bases; nucleotides not matched to a gene: 5. The CDR3 sequence is CASKDRGNNIQYF. The CDR3 region has the DNA TGTGCCAGCAAGGACAGGGGCAACAACATTCAGTACTTC.

V and J are TRBV7-2 and TRBJ1-1, with TRBD1 identical over 8 bases. Per the germline V gene, CDR1 is SGHTA and CDR2 is FQGNSA. The CDR3 contains 16 residues. The J segment lost 1 base and the V segment lost 3 bases, leaving 7 bases of the junction unmatched. CDR3 bases: TGTGCCAGCAGCTTGACCCCGGGACAGGAGAACACTGAAGCTTTCTTT. Translation: CASSLTPGQENTEAFF.

This clonotype has only a few counts. The genes are TRBV15 and TRBJ1-5; D is perhaps TRBD1 (6 bases). There are 16 residues in the CDR3. The germline CDR1 and CDR2 sequences are LNHNV and YYDKDF (reference sequence). Trimming left V 4 bases short and J 3 bases short, with 16 bases between. Written as DNA, the CDR3 is TGTGCCACCAGCAAACGGACAGTTTACTCCAATCAGCCCCAGCATTTT. Translating it yields CATSKRTVYSNQPQHF. Full variable domain (missing parts from reference TRBV15 and TRBJ1-5): DAMVIQNPRYQVTQFGKPVTLSCSQTLNHNVMYWYQQKSSQAPKLLFHYYDKDFNNEADTPDNFQSRRPNTSFCFLDIRSPGLGDTAMYLCATSKRTVYSNQPQHFGDGTRLSIL.

This clonotype has a count of ten or more. The chain carries TRBV20-1 and TRBJ1-5, with no clear D. V shed 1 base and J shed 11 bases, with 15 bases lying between them. From germline, CDR1 is DFQATT and CDR2 SNEGSKA (reference sequence). This CDR3 has 13 residues. The CDR3 DNA reads TGCAGTGCTAGAGTTCTGGACCCCTCGGCCCAGCATTTT. Translated, it gives CSARVLDPSAQHF.

This clonotype was counted at least ten times. This chain connects TRBV27 to TRBJ2-7, with D hard to call. The CDR3 totals 13 residues. V lost 2 bases and J lost 1, with 6 bases in between. In germline, CDR1 is MNHEY, CDR2 SMNVEV (reference sequence). This CDR3 is CASSLAESYEQYF. The CDR3 region has the DNA TGTGCCAGCAGTTTAGCAGAGTCCTACGAGCAGTACTTC.

Ten or more counts support this clonotype. The rearrangement links TRBV6-2 or TRBV6-3 to TRBJ2-1; 11 positions agree with TRBD2. This CDR3 contains 17 residues. Germline V gives CDR1 MNHEY, CDR2 SVGEGT. V was clipped by 0 bases and J by 3 bases; unmatched bases: 4. Written as DNA, the CDR3 is TGTGCCAGCAGTTACTCTCTAGCGGGGGGACTCTACAATGAGCAGTTCTTC. It codes for CASSYSLAGGLYNEQFF.

The chain uses TRBV27 and TRBJ1-1; D remains unclear. The CDR3 sequence is 13 residues long. Germline-derived CDR1 and CDR2 are MNHEY and SMNVEV (reference sequence). Trimming removed 3 bases at V and 11 bases at J, with 16 bases between. For the CDR3, the DNA is TGTGCCAGCAGTTTCGGGCCCGTGGCTGGGGCTTTCTTT. The encoded protein is CASSFGPVAGAFF.

This clonotype was counted ten times or more. J is TRBJ1-5 and V is TRBV10-3, with D possibly TRBD1 on 5 matching bases. Trimming took 2 bases from V and 1 from J, leaving 9 bases between them. Germline assignment: CDR1 ENHRY and CDR2 SYGVKD. The CDR3 is 15 amino acids. For the CDR3, the DNA is TGTGCCATCAGTGAGGAGGGGCAGAGCAATCAGCCCCAGCATTTT. It codes for CAISEEGQSNQPQHF.

This clonotype turned up a few times. This chain uses TRBV6-6 with TRBJ2-3; TRBD1 aligns across 8 bases. This CDR3 has 17 residues. Trimming at V came to 3 bases and at J to 0 bases, leaving 8 bases not matched to a gene. Germline CDR1 and CDR2: MNHNY and SVGAGI (reference sequence). The CDR3 loop reads CASSYRDRLVSTDTQYF. In nucleotides, the CDR3 is TGTGCCAGCAGTTATCGGGACAGGCTAGTTAGCACAGATACGCAGTATTTT.

This clonotype appeared many times. This chain connects TRBV7-2 to TRBJ2-6; D possibly matches TRBD1 or TRBD2 (6 bases each). The V end lost 1 base, the J end lost 3 bases, and 22 bases lay between the germline ends. This CDR3 region has 20 residues. Germline V lookup: CDR1 SGHTA, CDR2 FQGNSA. The CDR3 here is CASSLGGQGRGGVGANVLTF. The CDR3 coding sequence is TGTGCCAGCAGCTTAGGAGGCCAAGGCAGGGGAGGCGTTGGGGCCAACGTCCTGACTTTC.

The genes are TRBV10-3 and TRBJ2-1; perhaps TRBD1 as D (5 bases). CDR3 size: 12 residues. The germline CDR1 and CDR2 sequences are ENHRY and SYGVKD. Between the trimmed V and J ends, which lost 0 bases and 10 bases, there was a span of 7 bases. The CDR3 nucleotides are TGTGCCATCAGTGAGTCGAAGGGGGAGCAGTTCTTC. It encodes CAISESKGEQFF.

The chain carries TRBV9 and TRBJ2-3; 8 bases are a match to TRBD2. Trimming took 5 bases from V and 4 from J; bases not matched to a gene: 6. The germline V gene encodes CDR1 SGDLS and CDR2 YYNGEE. CDR3 size: 14 residues. CDR3 nucleotides: TGTGCCAGCAGGGGGACTAGAGCTGCAGATACGCAGTATTTT. Its protein is CASRGTRAADTQYF.

In regard to this clonotype: A much larger clone sits a single nucleotide away, making a read error possible. The chain combines TRBV6-5 with TRBJ2-1, with D possibly TRBD2 on 5 matching bases. The CDR3 spans 18 residues. Germline V gene data show CDR1 as MNHEY and CDR2 as SVGAGI. The DNA for the CDR3 is TGTGCCAGCAGTTACTCGACGGTCCGGGGAGACTCCTACGATGAGCAGTTCTTC. Translated: CASSYSTVRGDSYDEQFF.

The chain recombines TRBV5-1 with TRBJ1-1, with TRBD1 identical over 9 bases. J was trimmed by 1 base and V by 5 bases; bases with no gene match: 9. From germline, CDR1 is SGHRS and CDR2 YFSETQ. The CDR3 is 16 residues long. The CDR3 is CASRHRSDRGNTEAFF. CDR3 sequence (DNA): TGCGCCAGCAGACACCGTTCGGACAGGGGGAACACTGAAGCTTTCTTT. The full variable domain, with the rest looked up from reference TRBV5-1 and TRBJ1-1, is KAGVTQTPRYLIKTRGQQVTLSCSPISGHRSVSWYQQTPGQGLQFLFEYFSETQRNKGNFPGRFSGRQFSNSRSEMNVSTLELGDSALYLCASRHRSDRGNTEAFFGQGTRLTVV.

This clonotype was observed a handful of times. In nucleotides, the CDR3 is TGCAGCGTTTACTCGCCAGTCTACAATGAGCAGTTCTTC. Translating gives CSVYSPVYNEQFF. The chain links TRBV29-1 to TRBJ2-1; unclear D gene. This CDR3 comprises 13 residues. Germline V lookup: CDR1 SQVTM, CDR2 ANQGSEA. V lost 5 bases and J 3 bases, leaving 11 bases between the germline ends.

This clonotype was seen ten or more times. V usage is TRBV6-1 and J usage is TRBJ2-7; 7 positions match TRBD2. The germline CDR1 and CDR2 sequences are MNHNS and SASEGT. CDR3 size: 15 residues. Unmatched junction bases numbered 7, after V lost 3 bases and J lost 2 bases. This chain's CDR3 is CASSEVKRGPYEQYF. The CDR3 DNA reads TGTGCCAGCAGTGAGGTCAAGCGGGGCCCCTACGAGCAGTACTTC.

The gene calls are TRBV20-1 and TRBJ1-2; TRBD1 aligns across 10 bases. Germline CDR1 and CDR2: DFQATT and SNEGSKA (reference sequence). This CDR3 has 18 residues. Unmatched junction bases numbered 14, after V lost 3 bases and J lost 1 base. This CDR3 reads CSARDGGPRDRGNYGYTF. DNA for the CDR3: TGCAGTGCTAGGGATGGAGGCCCCCGGGACAGGGGTAACTATGGCTACACCTTC.

Notes on this clonotype: This may stem from a read error, because a much larger clone lies one nucleotide away. CDR3 protein: CSSSDGTPHRRLFF. The CDR3 DNA sequence: TGTTCCAGCAGCGACGGGACCCCTCACCGCCGGCTGTTTTTT. The V and J genes are TRBV2 and TRBJ2-2, with D perhaps TRBD1 or TRBD2 (5 bases each). The CDR3 spans 14 residues. CDR1 is SNHLY, CDR2 FYNNEI, per germline.

This clonotype was seen only a few times. The chain couples TRBV10-3 to TRBJ1-1, with D unresolved. The CDR3 consists of 16 residues. V was pared by 2 bases and J by 3 bases, with 16 bases between. Germline CDR1 and CDR2: ENHRY and SYGVKD. The CDR3 region is CAISERGRDIYTEAFF. For the CDR3, the DNA is TGTGCCATCAGTGAGAGAGGCCGAGATATCTACACTGAAGCTTTCTTT.

This clonotype was picked up many times. The gene calls are TRBV6-1 and TRBJ1-5, with D hard to call. Trimming left V 2 bases short and J 0 bases short, with 8 bases between. Germline CDR1 is MNHNS and CDR2 is SASEGT. The CDR3 runs 15 residues. This chain's CDR3 is CASSESDYSNQPQHF. DNA for the CDR3: TGTGCCAGCAGTGAATCAGATTATAGCAATCAGCCCCAGCATTTT.

This clonotype occurred many times. The chain recombines TRBV9 with TRBJ2-5; the D call may be TRBD1 or TRBD2 (5 bases each). CDR1 and CDR2 from the germline V gene are SGDLS and YYNGEE. The CDR3 is 13 amino acids. V gave up 3 bases and J gave up 4 bases, with 10 bases separating them. DNA of the CDR3: TGTGCCAGCAGCGCTGGGGACCCAGAGACCCAGTACTTC. The encoded protein is CASSAGDPETQYF.

This clonotype was counted at least ten times. This CDR3 is CASSLGGAWGGELFF. DNA for the CDR3: TGTGCCAGCAGCTTAGGGGGGGCCTGGGGCGGGGAGCTGTTTTTT. This chain links TRBV7-2 with TRBJ2-2; D might be TRBD1 or TRBD2, each matching 6 bases. The ends were cut back, 1 base at V and 7 bases at J, with 13 bases in the middle. Germline CDR1 reads SGHTA; CDR2 reads FQGNSA. There are 15 residues in the CDR3.

This clonotype came up many times. This rearrangement joins TRBV7-6 to TRBJ1-5, with D unclear. Germline V gene sequence: CDR1 SGHVS, CDR2 FNYEAQ. V gave up 4 bases and J gave up 7 bases, with 11 bases separating them. The CDR3 length is 13 residues. In nucleotides, the CDR3 is TGTGCCAGCAGCTCTAAACTCGGGCAGCCCCAGCATTTT. Protein product: CASSSKLGQPQHF.

The chain links TRBV7-3 to TRBJ2-2; D not resolved. Germline lookup yields CDR1 SGHTA and CDR2 FQGTGA. V was pared by 5 bases and J by 6 bases, with 7 bases between. This CDR3 region has 12 residues. This chain's CDR3 is CASSPTAGELFF. CDR3 coding DNA: TGTGCCAGCAGCCCTACGGCCGGGGAGCTGTTTTTT.

This clonotype was seen more than once but under ten times. The rearrangement uses TRBV5-1 and TRBJ1-6, with 8 bases lining up with TRBD1. Trimming cost V 5 bases and J 7 bases; bases outside gene matches: 20. The CDR3 spans 19 residues. Germline V gene lookup returns CDR1 SGHRS and CDR2 YFSETQ. CDR3 residues: CASRRQDRFDRGWNSPLHF. Here the CDR3 DNA reads TGCGCCAGCAGGAGACAGGACCGTTTCGACAGGGGATGGAATTCACCCCTCCACTTT. The whole variable domain, filled in from reference TRBV5-1 and TRBJ1-6, reads KAGVTQTPRYLIKTRGQQVTLSCSPISGHRSVSWYQQTPGQGLQFLFEYFSETQRNKGNFPGRFSGRQFSNSRSEMNVSTLELGDSALYLCASRRQDRFDRGWNSPLHFGNGTRLTVT.

This clonotype was counted at least ten times. The rearrangement links TRBV7-2 to TRBJ2-7; 10 bases agree with TRBD2. Germline V lookup: CDR1 SGHTA, CDR2 FQGNSA. The CDR3 is 15 residues long. With V trimmed by 1 base and J by 7 bases, 7 bases remained unmatched. CDR3 residues: CASSLVPASGGEQYF. CDR3 in DNA: TGTGCCAGCAGCTTAGTGCCGGCTAGCGGGGGAGAGCAGTACTTC.